The rows below give T cell receptor beta chains drawn from one sample of a study of OX40 agonist ivuxolimab in advanced cancers. The table came from immunoSEQ multiplex PCR; TCRdb's copy has only in-frame clones and leaves some out. The data contain tens of thousands of clones, less than 90% of them singletons. Specimen: CD4+ or CD8+ T cells sorted from blood, collected in a trial of the OX40 agonist ivuxolimab. All receptors derive from an adult with an advanced solid tumor such as melanoma, head and neck, liver or kidney cancer. Both conserved end residues are part of each CDR3. A D gene is named only where the DNA matches it firmly. Part of the rows lack a size; the others show once, few, many or a class for expanded clones.

size | J | D | V | DNA | CDR3
. | TRBJ2-2 | TRBD2 | TRBV27 | TGTGCCAGCAGTCCCCGGCTAGCGGGAGGGCCCGGGGAGCTGTTTTTT | CASSPRLAGGPGELFF
. | TRBJ2-7 | . | TRBV5-4 | TGTGCCAGCAGCTTGGCCGACCAGGGGCAGGAGCAGTACTTC | CASSLADQGQEQYF
. | TRBJ2-6 | TRBD1 | TRBV19 | TGTGCCAGTAGTAGCAGACAGGGGGCGGACGCTGGGGCCAACGTCCTGACTTTC | CASSSRQGADAGANVLTF
. | TRBJ1-2 | . | TRBV5-4 | TGTGCCAGCAGCTCACCCGGGTTCTATGGCTACACCTTC | CASSSPGFYGYTF
. | TRBJ1-1 | . | TRBV5-8 | TGTGCCAGCAGCCCGAACAGGGCCGGGTTGGAGAACACTGAAGCTTTCTTT | CASSPNRAGLENTEAFF
. | TRBJ1-1 | . | TRBV6-5 | TGTGCCAGCACCCGAACAGGGACGAACACTGAAGCTTTCTTT | CASTRTGTNTEAFF
. | TRBJ1-5 | . | TRBV30 | TGTGCCTTGGGCCGACAGCCATTAGGTCAGCCCCAGCATTTT | CALGRQPLGQPQHF
. | TRBJ2-1 | . | TRBV29-1 | TGCAGCGTCCAAATGAGGGGAGTGAGGTACAATGAGCAGTTCTTC | CSVQMRGVRYNEQFF
. | TRBJ2-5 | . | TRBV5-4 | TGTGCCAGCAGCTTTTTCCGGTCAAGGGAGACCCAGTACTTC | CASSFFRSRETQYF
. | TRBJ2-1 | TRBD2 | TRBV15 | TGTGCCACCAGCAGAGAGCCTAGCGGTCACAATGAGCAGTTCTTC | CATSREPSGHNEQFF
. | TRBJ2-5 | . | TRBV27 | TGTGCCAGCAGTTTACAGTACCAAGAGACCCAGTACTTC | CASSLQYQETQYF
. | TRBJ1-2 | . | TRBV28 | TGTGCCAGTGGGACCCCTTCTATCTATGGCTACACCTTC | CASGTPSIYGYTF
. | TRBJ2-3 | TRBD2 | TRBV19 | TGTGCCAGTAGTGAAAGGACTAGCGGGGTTGGGGGAGATACGCAGTATTTT | CASSERTSGVGGDTQYF
. | TRBJ1-2 | . | TRBV6-4 | TGTGCCAGCAGTACAGGGCTAGGAGGCTACACCTTC | CASSTGLGGYTF
. | TRBJ2-7 | . | TRBV19 | TGTGCCAGTGGTTCGGGGCGCCTTGGGGGCTACGAGCAGTACTTC | CASGSGRLGGYEQYF
. | TRBJ2-1 | . | TRBV7-9 | TGTGCCAGCAGCAAGATGGGGGGGCAGGGTGAGCAGTTCTTC | CASSKMGGQGEQFF
. | TRBJ2-1 | . | TRBV5-1 | TGCGCCAGCAGCTTTTCGGCAGCCAATGAGCAGTTCTTC | CASSFSAANEQFF
once | TRBJ1-1 | . | TRBV19 | TGTGCCAGCCAAATCACAGGGAGGGATGGCACTGAAGCTTTCTTT | CASQITGRDGTEAFF
. | TRBJ2-4 | TRBD1 | TRBV5-4 | TGTGCCAGCAGCCGGCCGGGACAGGAGAAGGGCAGCATTCAGTACTTC | CASSRPGQEKGSIQYF
once | TRBJ1-5 | . | TRBV2 | TGTGCCAGCAGTGAGGGCAGTCTCTGGGCCCAGCATTTT | CASSEGSLWAQHF
. | TRBJ2-2 | TRBD2 | TRBV5-1 | TGCGCCAGCAGCCTCACGCGACTAGCGGGGGGGCACGGGGAGCTGTTTTTT | CASSLTRLAGGHGELFF
. | TRBJ2-5 | TRBD1 | TRBV5-5 | TGTGCCAGCAGGCGGACAGGCACCCAAGAGACCCAGTACTTC | CASRRTGTQETQYF
. | TRBJ2-2 | . | TRBV5-1 | TGCGCCAGCAGTGAGGGTTTATCGAACACCGGGGAGCTGTTTTTT | CASSEGLSNTGELFF
. | TRBJ2-7 | . | TRBV5-1 | TGCGCCAGCAGCGGGGCGCAGGGTACGTACGAGCAGTACTTC | CASSGAQGTYEQYF
. | TRBJ2-5 | . | TRBV9 | TGTGCCAGCAGCTCCCAGGGCATTGGGCAAGAGACCCAGTACTTC | CASSSQGIGQETQYF
. | TRBJ2-1 | . | TRBV4-1 | TGCGCCAGCAGCCACGCCCAAGAGGGGCGCGTAGACAATGAGCAGTTCTTC | CASSHAQEGRVDNEQFF
. | TRBJ2-2 | TRBD1 | TRBV19 | TGTGCCAGTAGTCCCGGGACAGGCAACACCGGGGAGCTGTTTTTT | CASSPGTGNTGELFF
. | TRBJ2-3 | TRBD2 | TRBV5-3 | TGTGCCAGAAGCAAGTCCGGGACTAGCGGGTCGACAGATACGCAGTATTTT | CARSKSGTSGSTDTQYF
medium-sized | TRBJ2-1 | . | TRBV5-1 | TGCGCCAGCAGCCCCAGTCCGCGGCCAGAGCAGTTCTTC | CASSPSPRPEQFF
. | TRBJ1-2 | . | TRBV28 | TGTGCCAGCCGGGGCACGGGGGGAGCTAACTATGGCTACACCTTC | CASRGTGGANYGYTF
. | TRBJ1-5 | TRBD1 | TRBV6-5 | TGTGCCAGCAGTTTACAGGGGGGTAATCAGCCCCAGCATTTT | CASSLQGGNQPQHF
. | TRBJ2-7 | TRBD2 | TRBV5-1 | TGCGCCAGCAGCCCTCTAGCGGGGGGGCTGAACTACGAGCAGTACTTC | CASSPLAGGLNYEQYF
. | TRBJ1-2 | . | TRBV6-6 | TGTGCCAGCAGTTACTCCCAGGGCCTATATGGCTACACCTTC | CASSYSQGLYGYTF
. | TRBJ1-3 | . | TRBV6-5 | TGTGCCAGCAGTAGTACAGGGACGGCTGGAAACACCATATATTTT | CASSSTGTAGNTIYF
once | TRBJ2-2 | TRBD2 | TRBV2 | TGTGCCAGCAGTAGCAGGACTAGCGGAGGCGGCGGGGAGCTGTTTTTT | CASSSRTSGGGGELFF
. | TRBJ1-1 | . | TRBV7-3 | TGTGCCAGCAGCTTATTAGGACCTAACACTGAAGCTTTCTTT | CASSLLGPNTEAFF
few | TRBJ1-6 | TRBD1 | TRBV7-9 | TGTGCCAGCAGCTTAACCGGGACAGGGGATTCACCCCTCCACTTT | CASSLTGTGDSPLHF
once | TRBJ2-7 | . | TRBV6-6 | TGTGCCAGCAGTTACTCCCTACAGGACTTAAGGGAGTACTTC | CASSYSLQDLREYF
once | TRBJ1-6 | TRBD1 | TRBV30 | TGTGCCTGGCAGGGACAGGTCGGAATTTCACCCCTCCACTTT | CAWQGQVGISPLHF
. | TRBJ2-4 | TRBD2 | TRBV11-2 | TGTGCCAGCAGCTTATTGAGCGGGGTAGCCAAAAACATTCAGTACTTC | CASSLLSGVAKNIQYF
. | TRBJ2-3 | TRBD2 | TRBV9 | TGTGCCAGCAGCGTAGAAGCGGGGAGTAGCACAGATACGCAGTATTTT | CASSVEAGSSTDTQYF
. | TRBJ2-3 | TRBD2 | TRBV9 | TGTGCCAGCAGCGGGGGACTAGCGGGAGCAGATACGCAGTATTTT | CASSGGLAGADTQYF
. | TRBJ1-6 | . | TRBV19 | TGTGCCAGTAGTTTTCAGGGGAATTCACCCCTCCACTTT | CASSFQGNSPLHF
few | TRBJ2-7 | . | TRBV5-4 | TGTGCCAGCAGCTTGGTAGGGTCGAGCTCCTACGAGCAGTACTTC | CASSLVGSSSYEQYF
. | TRBJ1-1 | TRBD1 | TRBV28 | TGTGCCAGCACCAGGGACAGCCTGAACACTGAAGCTTTCTTT | CASTRDSLNTEAFF
. | TRBJ1-2 | . | TRBV9 | TGTGCCAGCAGCGTAGGGAACAGCTATGGCTACACCTTC | CASSVGNSYGYTF
. | TRBJ2-3 | TRBD2 | TRBV23-1 | TGCGCCAACCCCGGGACGGCACCGGGACTAGCGGGGGCCGCAGATACGCAGTATTTT | CANPGTAPGLAGAADTQYF
few | TRBJ2-2 | TRBD2 | TRBV18 | TGTGCCAGCTCACCCGTCGGGACTAGCCGAAACACCGGGGAGCTGTTTTTT | CASSPVGTSRNTGELFF
. | TRBJ1-3 | TRBD1 | TRBV7-2 | TGTGCCAGCAGACTTTACCCCGGACAGGGGTCAAACACCATATATTTT | CASRLYPGQGSNTIYF
. | TRBJ2-5 | TRBD2 | TRBV9 | TGTGCCAGCAGCCGCCGGGGTAGCGGGGGGGATATCCAAGAGACCCAGTACTTC | CASSRRGSGGDIQETQYF
. | TRBJ1-6 | . | TRBV19 | TGTGCCACTAGCCGGGACTCCGTACCCGGCACCTATAATTCACCCCTCCACTTT | CATSRDSVPGTYNSPLHF
. | TRBJ2-5 | . | TRBV15 | TGTGCCACCAGCAGAGATCGGACTAAGAGGGAGACCCAGTACTTC | CATSRDRTKRETQYF